A selection of T cell receptor beta chains follows, all from one sample in a study of human T cells and chemical hapten exposure. TCRdb redid the calling of the RACE reads with MiXCR, one entry per CDR3 protein. The sample carries about 180,000 distinct CDR3 sequences, 30% recorded once. The sequenced sample was whole blood, obtained in connection with sensitization to the hapten diphenylcyclopropenone (DPC). These receptors were obtained from a woman in her 30s with alopecia areata. Some clones in this sample may be carry-over from other donors' samples. The CDR3 runs from the conserved cysteine through the conserved F or W. D genes are given only for firm matches. Expanded clones are given a class, and other clones once, few, many or no size at all.

TRBV3-1	-	14	TRBJ2-7	-	TGTGCCAGCAGCCAAGACGCAGCCTCCTACGAGCAGTACTTC	CASSQDAASYEQYF
TRBV7-9	TRBD1	14	TRBJ1-4	-	TGTGCCAGCAGGCCCCCGGGACAGTTTGAAAAACTGTTTTTT	CASRPPGQFEKLFF
TRBV20-1	-	12	TRBJ1-5	-	TGCAGTGCTAGTCGGGGGGCGCGGCCCCAGCATTTT	CSASRGARPQHF
TRBV5-6	-	16	TRBJ2-2	-	TGTGCCAGCAGCTTGTTCAGGGCTCCAGACACCGGGGAGCTGTTTTTT	CASSLFRAPDTGELFF
TRBV28	-	15	TRBJ1-1	-	TGTGTCAGCAGCGAATCGTCATACTCGAACACTGAAGCTTTCTTT	CVSSESSYSNTEAFF
TRBV18	-	13	TRBJ1-2	-	TGTGCCAGCTCACCTCACAGGGAGGGCGGCTACACCTTC	CASSPHREGGYTF
TRBV6-2/TRBV6-3	-	11	TRBJ2-2	many	TGTGCCAGCAGTAATACCGGGGAGCTGTTTTTT	CASSNTGELFF
TRBV29-1	-	13	TRBJ1-1	few	TGCAGCGCCTCGACAGAGATGAACACTGAAGCTTTCTTT	CSASTEMNTEAFF
TRBV5-1	-	14	TRBJ1-1	-	TGCGCCAGCAGCTATGACAGGATGAACACTGAAGCTTTCTTT	CASSYDRMNTEAFF
TRBV7-9	TRBD1	13	TRBJ1-1	-	TGTGCCAGCAGCTTCGGGACAGCGAGAGAAGCTTTCTTT	CASSFGTAREAFF
TRBV29-1	-	11	TRBJ2-3	few	TGCAGCGTTAAATCTCGGGATACGCAGTATTTT	CSVKSRDTQYF
TRBV20-1	-	13	TRBJ1-6	once	TGCAGTGCTAAGGGGGGAGGAGGATCACCCCTCCACTTT	CSAKGGGGSPLHF
TRBV21-1	-	13	TRBJ1-1	-	TGTGCCGGCAGCAAAGTTCCGAACACTGAAGCTTTCTTT	CAGSKVPNTEAFF
TRBV5-1	-	17	TRBJ2-2	-	TGCGCCAGCAGCTTGATGGCGGAGGGCCCCACGGCCGGGGAGCTGTTTTTT	CASSLMAEGPTAGELFF
TRBV29-1	TRBD1	13	TRBJ2-7	-	TGCAGCGCCGCGGACAGGGCGGCCTACGAGCAGTACTTC	CSAADRAAYEQYF
TRBV20-1	-	12	TRBJ1-5	many	TGCAGTGTTCTAGTGGGCAATCAGCCCCAGCATTTT	CSVLVGNQPQHF
TRBV11-2	TRBD2	16	TRBJ2-3	few	TGTGCCAGCAGCACATCCTTAGCGGGGGCCACAGATACGCAGTATTTT	CASSTSLAGATDTQYF
TRBV29-1	-	12	TRBJ2-3	-	TGCAGCGTTGCGACTGGCGCAGATACGCAGTATTTT	CSVATGADTQYF
TRBV6-6	TRBD2	16	TRBJ2-1	many	TGTGCCAGCAGTCCTCGCCTAGCGGGAAGCTACAATGAGCAGTTCTTC	CASSPRLAGSYNEQFF
TRBV12-3/TRBV12-4	-	16	TRBJ2-2	-	TGTGCCAGCAGTCCCCAGACTACAATGAACACCGGGGAGCTGTTTTTT	CASSPQTTMNTGELFF
TRBV7-9	TRBD2	15	TRBJ2-1	-	TGTGCCAGCAGCTTAGGGTCTAGCGGTTACAATGAGCAGTTCTTC	CASSLGSSGYNEQFF
TRBV12-3/TRBV12-4	-	13	TRBJ2-1	-	TGTGCCACCGCATCAGGGGCCTACAATGAGCAGTTCTTC	CATASGAYNEQFF
TRBV5-1	-	12	TRBJ2-1	-	TGCGCCAGCAGCTCCCCTAACAATGAGCAGTTCTTC	CASSSPNNEQFF
TRBV29-1	TRBD2	18	TRBJ2-3	-	TGCAGCGTTGCAGGGAGACTAGCGGGAGAGGCGAGCACAGATACGCAGTATTTT	CSVAGRLAGEASTDTQYF
TRBV20-1	TRBD1	14	TRBJ2-7	-	TGCAGTGCCCGCCCTCGGGACAGCCTCTACGAGCAGTACTTC	CSARPRDSLYEQYF
TRBV9	-	15	TRBJ1-3	-	TGTGCCAGCAGCGTAGGGGCAGAGTCTGGAAACACCATATATTTT	CASSVGAESGNTIYF
TRBV3-1	-	15	TRBJ1-3	few	TGTGCCAGCAGCCAAGGTTCTAGCGCCGGAAACACCATATATTTT	CASSQGSSAGNTIYF
TRBV12-3/TRBV12-4	-	12	TRBJ2-7	-	TGTGCCAGCTGGAAGGGGGTGGGCGAGCAGTACTTC	CASWKGVGEQYF
TRBV20-1	-	14	TRBJ1-4	-	TGCAGTGCCAAGGGAGGCAGGGGTAATGAAAAACTGTTTTTT	CSAKGGRGNEKLFF
TRBV10-2	TRBD1	14	TRBJ2-2	many	TGCGCCAGTATTGACAGGGCGGGCACCGGGGAGCTGTTTTTT	CASIDRAGTGELFF
TRBV28	-	15	TRBJ2-2	few	TGTGCCAGCAGGAGAACAGGGATTCGAACCGGGGAGCTGTTTTTT	CASRRTGIRTGELFF
TRBV28	-	14	TRBJ2-7	-	TGTGCCAGCAGTGTAAAGGGACTGAACTACGAGCAGTACTTC	CASSVKGLNYEQYF
TRBV5-5	-	13	TRBJ2-5	-	TGTGCCAGCAGCTTGCCTACCGCCGAGACCCAGTACTTC	CASSLPTAETQYF
TRBV10-3	TRBD1	16	TRBJ2-5	few	TGTGCCAGCCCGTGGAAGGGACAGACAGCCCAAGAGACCCAGTACTTC	CASPWKGQTAQETQYF
TRBV7-2	TRBD1	16	TRBJ1-1	-	TGTGCCAGCAGCTTAGATTTATACAGGGGGCAAACTGAAGCTTTCTTT	CASSLDLYRGQTEAFF